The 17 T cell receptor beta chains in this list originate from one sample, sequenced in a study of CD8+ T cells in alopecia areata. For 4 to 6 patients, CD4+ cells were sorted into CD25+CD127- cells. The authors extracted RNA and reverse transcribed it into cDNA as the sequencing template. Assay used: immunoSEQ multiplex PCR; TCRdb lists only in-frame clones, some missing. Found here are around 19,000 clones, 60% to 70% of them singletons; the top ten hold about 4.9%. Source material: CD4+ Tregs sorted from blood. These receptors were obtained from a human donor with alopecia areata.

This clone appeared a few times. This CDR3 is CASSQDDPFRGWDTEAFF. CDR3 bases: TGTGCCAGCAGCCAAGATGATCCGTTCCGGGGGTGGGACACTGAAGCTTTCTTT. V is TRBV14 and J is TRBJ1-1; a possible D gene is TRBD1 (5 bases). The CDR3 spans 18 residues. The germline V and J ends were trimmed by 0 bases and 3 bases, with 20 bases remaining between them. The germline CDR1 and CDR2 sequences are SGHDN and FVKESK.

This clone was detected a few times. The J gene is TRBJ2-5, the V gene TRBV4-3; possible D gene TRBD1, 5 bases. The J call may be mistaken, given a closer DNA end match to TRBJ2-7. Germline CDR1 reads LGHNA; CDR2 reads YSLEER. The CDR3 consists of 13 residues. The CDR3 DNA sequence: TGCGCCAGCAGCCAACAGGGCTCCTACGAGCAGTACTTC. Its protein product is CASSQQGSYEQYF.

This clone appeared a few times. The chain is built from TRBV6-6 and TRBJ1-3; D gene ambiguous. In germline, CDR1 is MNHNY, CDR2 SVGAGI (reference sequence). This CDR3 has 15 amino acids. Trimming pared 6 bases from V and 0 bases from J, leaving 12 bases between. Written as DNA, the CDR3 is TGTGCCAGCAGGCACGGCAGAAACTCTGGAAACACCATATATTTT. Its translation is CASRHGRNSGNTIYF.

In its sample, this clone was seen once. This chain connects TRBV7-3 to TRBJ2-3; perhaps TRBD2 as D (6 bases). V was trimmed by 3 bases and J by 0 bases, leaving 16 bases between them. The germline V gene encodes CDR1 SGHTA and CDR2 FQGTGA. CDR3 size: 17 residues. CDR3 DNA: TGTGCCAGCAGCTTGGCGGGGCTCCGATCTAGCACAGATACGCAGTATTTT. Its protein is CASSLAGLRSSTDTQYF.

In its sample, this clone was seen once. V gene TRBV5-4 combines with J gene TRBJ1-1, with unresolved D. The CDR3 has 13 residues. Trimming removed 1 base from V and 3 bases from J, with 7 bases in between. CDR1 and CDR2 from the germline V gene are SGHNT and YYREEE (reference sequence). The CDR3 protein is CASSLQTDTEAFF. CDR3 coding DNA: TGTGCCAGCAGCTTGCAGACTGACACTGAAGCTTTCTTT.

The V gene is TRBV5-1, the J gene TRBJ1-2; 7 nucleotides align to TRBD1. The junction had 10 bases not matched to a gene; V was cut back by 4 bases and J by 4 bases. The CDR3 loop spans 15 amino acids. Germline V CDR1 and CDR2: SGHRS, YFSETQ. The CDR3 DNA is TGCGCCAGCAGCCTAACAGGACAGGAAGGCTATGGCTACACCTTC. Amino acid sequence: CASSLTGQEGYGYTF.

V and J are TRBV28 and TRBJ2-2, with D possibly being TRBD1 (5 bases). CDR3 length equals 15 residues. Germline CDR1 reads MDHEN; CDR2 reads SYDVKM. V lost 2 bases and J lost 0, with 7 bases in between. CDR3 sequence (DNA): TGTGCCAGCAGTTTAGGGGCGGCGAACACCGGGGAGCTGTTTTTT. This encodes CASSLGAANTGELFF.

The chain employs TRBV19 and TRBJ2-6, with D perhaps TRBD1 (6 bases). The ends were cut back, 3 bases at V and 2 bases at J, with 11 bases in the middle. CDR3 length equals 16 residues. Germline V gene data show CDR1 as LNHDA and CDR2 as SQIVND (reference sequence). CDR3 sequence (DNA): TGTGCCAGTAGTATGGACAGCGGACCTGGGGCCAACGTCCTGACTTTC. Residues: CASSMDSGPGANVLTF.

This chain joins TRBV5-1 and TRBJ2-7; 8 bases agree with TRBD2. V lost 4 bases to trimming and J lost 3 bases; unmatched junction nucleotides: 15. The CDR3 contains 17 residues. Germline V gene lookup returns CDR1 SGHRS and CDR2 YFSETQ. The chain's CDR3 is CASSRQVAGGGIYEQYF. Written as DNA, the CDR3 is TGCGCCAGCAGCCGCCAGGTCGCGGGGGGCGGAATCTACGAGCAGTACTTC.

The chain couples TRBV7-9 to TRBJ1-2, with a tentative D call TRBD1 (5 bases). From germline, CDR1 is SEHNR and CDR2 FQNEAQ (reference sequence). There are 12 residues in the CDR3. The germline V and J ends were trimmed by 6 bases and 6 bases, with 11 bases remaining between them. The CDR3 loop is CASSLQADGYTF. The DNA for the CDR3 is TGTGCCAGCAGTTTACAGGCAGATGGCTACACCTTC.

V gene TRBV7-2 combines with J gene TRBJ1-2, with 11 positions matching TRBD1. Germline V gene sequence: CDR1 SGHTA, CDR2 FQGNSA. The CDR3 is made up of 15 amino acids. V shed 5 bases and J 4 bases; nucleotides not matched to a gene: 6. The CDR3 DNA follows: TGTGCCAGCAGCACCGGACAGGGGGCTGCCTATGGCTACACCTTC. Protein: CASSTGQGAAYGYTF.

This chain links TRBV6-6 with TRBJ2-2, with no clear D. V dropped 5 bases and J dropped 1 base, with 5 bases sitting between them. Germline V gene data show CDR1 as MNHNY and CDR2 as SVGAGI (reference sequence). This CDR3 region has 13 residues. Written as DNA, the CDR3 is TGTGCCAGCAGTATCCAGAACACCGGGGAGCTGTTTTTT. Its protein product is CASSIQNTGELFF.

The CDR3 DNA reads as TGCGCCAGCAGTCCACCTGGGGGGCATGAAAAACTGTTTTTT. It is translated as CASSPPGGHEKLFF. The J gene is TRBJ1-4, the V gene TRBV10-2; D is perhaps TRBD1 (6 bases). The CDR3 runs 14 residues. V gave up 5 bases and J gave up 6 bases, with 13 bases separating them. Germline assignment: CDR1 WSHSY and CDR2 SAAADI.

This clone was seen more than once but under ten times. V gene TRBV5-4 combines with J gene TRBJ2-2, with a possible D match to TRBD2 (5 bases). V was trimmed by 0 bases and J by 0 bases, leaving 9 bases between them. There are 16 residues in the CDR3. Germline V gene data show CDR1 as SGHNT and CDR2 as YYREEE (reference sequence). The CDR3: CASSLEAAANTGELFF. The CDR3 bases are TGTGCCAGCAGCTTGGAAGCGGCGGCGAACACCGGGGAGCTGTTTTTT.

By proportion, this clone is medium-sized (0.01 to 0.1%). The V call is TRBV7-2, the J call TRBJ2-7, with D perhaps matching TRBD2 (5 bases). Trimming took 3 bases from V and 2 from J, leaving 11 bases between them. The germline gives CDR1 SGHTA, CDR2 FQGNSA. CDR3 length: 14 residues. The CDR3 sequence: CASSFGGDTYEQYF. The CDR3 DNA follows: TGTGCCAGCAGCTTCGGAGGAGACACCTACGAGCAGTACTTC.

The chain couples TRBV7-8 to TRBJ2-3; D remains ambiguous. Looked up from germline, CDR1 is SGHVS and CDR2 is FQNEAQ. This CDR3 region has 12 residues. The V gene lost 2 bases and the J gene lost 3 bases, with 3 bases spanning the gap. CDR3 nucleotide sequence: TGTGCCAGCAGCTTAAGAACAGATACGCAGTATTTT. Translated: CASSLRTDTQYF. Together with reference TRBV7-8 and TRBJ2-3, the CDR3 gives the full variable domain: GAGVSQSPRYKVAKRGQDVALRCDPISGHVSLFWYQQALGQGPEFLTYFQNEAQLDKSGLPSDRFFAERPEGSVSTLKIQRTQQEDSAVYLCASSLRTDTQYFGPGTRLTVL.

The chain's CDR3 is CASSLRTNQNEQYF. The DNA for the CDR3 is TGCGCCAGCAGCTTGAGGACCAATCAAAACGAGCAGTACTTC. The V gene is TRBV5-1, the J gene TRBJ2-7; D remains ambiguous. Germline V gives CDR1 SGHRS, CDR2 YFSETQ. Trimming cost V 1 base and J 5 bases, with 13 bases left between them. CDR3 length equals 14 residues.